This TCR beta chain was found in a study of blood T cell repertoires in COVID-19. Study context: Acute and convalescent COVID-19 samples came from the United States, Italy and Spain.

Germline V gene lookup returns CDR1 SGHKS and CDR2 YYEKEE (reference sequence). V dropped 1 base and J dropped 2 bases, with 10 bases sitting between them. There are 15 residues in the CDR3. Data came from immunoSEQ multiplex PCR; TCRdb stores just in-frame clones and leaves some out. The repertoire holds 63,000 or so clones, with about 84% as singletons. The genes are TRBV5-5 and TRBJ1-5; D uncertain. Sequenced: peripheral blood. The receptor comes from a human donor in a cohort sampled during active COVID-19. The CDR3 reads CASSLSIQGNQPQHF. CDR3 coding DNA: TGTGCCAGCAGCTTGTCAATTCAGGGCAATCAGCCCCAGCATTTT.